These 26 T cell receptor beta chains came from one sample sequenced in a study of T cell repertoires in cytomegalovirus infection. TCRdb reanalysed the reads using MiXCR and keeps one entry per CDR3 protein. Of 600,000 to 700,000 distinct CDR3 sequences in the sample, approximately 33% were seen once. No antigen is known for these receptors. The sample consisted of cultured PBMCs, taken from culture after CMV antigen stimulation. The receptors come from a human donor in good health (CMV status not recorded). Some clones in this sample may be carry-over from other donors' samples.

This clonotype was found a few times. The chain employs TRBV7-6 and TRBJ2-7; 7 nucleotides agree with TRBD1. The V and J ends lost 5 bases and 3 bases, in that order; junction bases with no gene match: 7. CDR3 length: 14 amino acids. Germline V CDR1 and CDR2: SGHVS, FNYEAQ. The CDR3, as DNA: TGTGCCAGCAGCCGATCCACAGGGGACTACGAGCAGTACTTC. Residues: CASSRSTGDYEQYF.

This clonotype was counted a few times. This chain uses TRBV11-2 with TRBJ2-7; possible D gene TRBD2, 5 bases. The germline V gene encodes CDR1 SGHAT and CDR2 FQNNGV. This CDR3 region has 15 residues. Trimming shortened V by 5 bases and J by 3 bases, and 17 bases separated the two germline ends. DNA for the CDR3: TGTGCCAGCAGCCCGCGGGCTGGTCTGAACTACGAGCAGTACTTC. Its protein is CASSPRAGLNYEQYF.

This clonotype was found a few times. The chain couples TRBV12-5 to TRBJ1-2; the D is unclear. V was shortened by 3 bases and J by 4 bases, with 9 bases between the two germline ends. The CDR3 spans 13 residues. The germline CDR1 and CDR2 sequences are LGHNT and FRNRAP. CDR3 in DNA: TGTGCTAGTGGTTTACAGACAATCTATGGCTACACCTTC. Translated, it gives CASGLQTIYGYTF.

V and J are TRBV18 and TRBJ2-5; D not resolved. The CDR3 has 16 amino acids. Trimming pared 1 base from V and 1 base from J, leaving 13 bases between. Germline-derived CDR1 and CDR2 are KGHSH and LQKENI. The CDR3 protein is CASSPRRVLPQETQYF. The CDR3, as DNA: TGTGCCAGCTCACCACGTAGGGTCCTCCCCCAAGAGACCCAGTACTTC.

This clonotype was detected many times. This sequence joins TRBV7-2 and TRBJ1-2; D remains unclear. The germline V gene encodes CDR1 SGHTA and CDR2 FQGNSA. Trimming took off 2 bases at V and 2 bases at J, with 9 bases between the two ends. There are 14 residues in the CDR3. CDR3 region: CASSLSVPNYGYTF. CDR3 nucleotides: TGTGCCAGCAGCTTATCCGTACCGAACTATGGCTACACCTTC.

V usage is TRBV20-1 and J usage is TRBJ1-1; no definite D call. Trimming left V 6 bases short and J 3 bases short, with 14 bases between. The CDR3 consists of 13 residues. Germline CDR1 and CDR2: DFQATT and SNEGSKA (reference sequence). DNA for the CDR3: TGCAGTGCAACCTTCCATGCGGACACTGAAGCTTTCTTT. Protein sequence: CSATFHADTEAFF.

This chain joins TRBV2 and TRBJ1-5, with D maybe TRBD1 (6 bases). V lost 5 bases to trimming and J lost 1 base, with 30 bases between them. CDR1 and CDR2 (germline): SNHLY, FYNNEI. The CDR3 is 21 residues long. This CDR3 is CASSRNYYLETGGISNQPQHF. CDR3 sequence (DNA): TGTGCCAGCAGTCGAAATTACTACTTAGAGACAGGAGGGATAAGCAATCAGCCCCAGCATTTT.

The chain uses TRBV12-3 or TRBV12-4 and TRBJ2-7; TRBD2 aligns across 10 bases. CDR3 length equals 14 residues. Losses at the gene ends were 5 bases for V and 6 bases for J; bases not matched to a gene: 7. The CDR3 protein is CASSQRGGDREQYF. The CDR3 DNA reads TGTGCCAGCAGTCAGCGGGGGGGGGACCGCGAGCAGTACTTC.

The V call is TRBV12-3 or TRBV12-4, the J call TRBJ2-1; 8 nucleotides align to TRBD2. The V and J ends lost 8 bases and 5 bases, in that order; junction bases with no gene match: 11. The CDR3 covers 15 residues. The DNA of the CDR3 is TGTGCCAGCCAGCGGTCGGGAGGGCCCCACAATGAGCAGTTCTTC. Its translation: CASQRSGGPHNEQFF.

This clonotype has more than one count but fewer than ten. The CDR3 nucleotides read TGTGCCAGCAGCTTGTCTCCCGGGGGGGCCTACAATGAGCAGTTCTTC. Amino acids: CASSLSPGGAYNEQFF. This chain joins TRBV7-9 and TRBJ2-1; 8 positions agree with TRBD2. Germline assignment: CDR1 SEHNR and CDR2 FQNEAQ (reference sequence). The trim removed 3 bases at V and 2 bases at J, leaving 6 bases unmatched. The CDR3 runs 16 residues.

About this clonotype: One end of the junction is discordant with germline, which a read error may explain. J is TRBJ1-1 and V is TRBV5-1; weak D call: TRBD1 (5 bases). The CDR3 is 15 amino acids. CDR1 and CDR2 from the germline V gene are SGHRS and YFSETQ. CDR3 amino acids: CASSLAPQGDTEALF. In DNA form, the CDR3 reads TGCGCCAGCAGCTTGGCCCCCCAGGGTGACACTGAAGCTCTCTTT.

This clonotype was picked up a small number of times. J is TRBJ1-1 and V is TRBV7-9; D ambiguous. Germline V gene lookup returns CDR1 SEHNR and CDR2 FQNEAQ (reference sequence). CDR3 length: 13 amino acids. Trimming stripped 1 base from V and 10 bases from J, with 13 bases between. The CDR3 DNA is TGTGCCAGCAGCTTAGAGTTCGCAGGAGTAGCTTTCTTT. Translation gives CASSLEFAGVAFF.

This clonotype was recorded many times. The CDR3 coding sequence is TGTGCCAGCAGTTTAATTGGGATGGGCACTGAAGCTTTCTTT. Protein product: CASSLIGMGTEAFF. V and J are TRBV28 and TRBJ1-1; no clear D gene. The V end lost 2 bases, the J end lost 4 bases, and 11 bases lay between the germline ends. From germline, CDR1 is MDHEN and CDR2 SYDVKM. The length of the CDR3 is 14 residues.

The rearrangement uses TRBV18 and TRBJ2-7; D uncertain. Trimming removed 0 bases at V and 3 bases at J, with 6 bases between. CDR3 size: 13 residues. Germline CDR1 reads KGHSH; CDR2 reads LQKENI. CDR3 DNA: TGTGCCAGCTCACCACCCTGGAACTACGAGCAGTACTTC. It translates to CASSPPWNYEQYF.

The chain employs TRBV6-6 and TRBJ2-1; possibly TRBD2 for D (6 bases). From germline, CDR1 is MNHNY and CDR2 SVGAGI (reference sequence). This CDR3 is built from 12 residues. The V and J ends lost 6 bases and 11 bases respectively, with 14 bases between them. The chain's CDR3 is CASREGTLKQFF. In nucleotides, the CDR3 is TGTGCCAGCAGAGAAGGGACTCTTAAGCAGTTCTTC.

This clonotype was found a few times. V and J are TRBV7-2 and TRBJ1-5, with D hard to call. Germline CDR1 is SGHTA and CDR2 is FQGNSA. The CDR3 covers 13 residues. The V and J ends lost 4 bases and 3 bases respectively, with 7 bases between them. DNA for the CDR3: TGTGCCAGCAGCTCCCGAAACAATCAGCCCCAGCATTTT. Its translation: CASSSRNNQPQHF.

The chain carries TRBV6-5 and TRBJ2-7; a weak D match, TRBD1 (6 bases). Germline V CDR1 and CDR2: MNHEY, SVGAGI. Trimming removed 2 bases at V and 2 bases at J, with 13 bases between. This CDR3 spans 15 amino acids. In DNA, the CDR3 is TGTGCCAGCAGTTACACCATGACAGGAACCTACGAGCAGTACTTC. Protein: CASSYTMTGTYEQYF.

This chain connects TRBV20-1 to TRBJ2-7; D is perhaps TRBD1 or TRBD2 (5 bases each). The CDR3 totals 14 residues. The V end was cut by 0 bases, the J end by 7 bases, with 16 bases between. CDR1 is DFQATT, CDR2 SNEGSKA, per germline (reference sequence). CDR3 nucleotides: TGCAGTGCTAGAGATCCAAGGAAAGAGGGGGAGCAGTACTTC. It translates to CSARDPRKEGEQYF.

This clonotype was observed at least ten times. The rearrangement joins TRBV7-6 to TRBJ1-1; D call uncertain. V lost 1 base to trimming and J lost 3 bases, with 9 bases between them. Looked up from germline, CDR1 is SGHVS and CDR2 is FNYEAQ. The CDR3 covers 14 residues. The CDR3 bases are TGTGCCAGCAGCTTAGGTCTAGGAGACACTGAAGCTTTCTTT. Protein sequence: CASSLGLGDTEAFF.

The J gene is TRBJ2-7, the V gene TRBV20-1, with TRBD1 as a possible D gene (6 bases). CDR1 and CDR2 (germline): DFQATT, SNEGSKA (reference sequence). CDR3 length equals 13 residues. Deletions cut 5 bases from V and 4 bases from J, with 15 bases between. In DNA form, the CDR3 reads TGCAGTGCTGACCGGGACATAAATTACGAGCAGTACTTC. Its translation is CSADRDINYEQYF.

The chain carries TRBV12-3 or TRBV12-4 and TRBJ1-4; 11 positions agree with TRBD1. The CDR3 runs 15 residues. J was trimmed by 7 bases and V by 5 bases; bases with no gene match: 6. This CDR3 is CASSPGQGAGEKLFF. CDR3 coding DNA: TGTGCCAGCAGTCCAGGACAGGGGGCCGGTGAAAAACTGTTTTTT.

This clonotype has a handful of counts. J is TRBJ2-7 and V is TRBV10-3, with D perhaps given as TRBD1 or TRBD2 (7 bases each). There are 15 residues in the CDR3. The V gene's germline CDR1 is ENHRY and CDR2 SYGVKD. The V end lost 9 bases, the J end lost 3 bases, and 21 bases lay between the germline ends. CDR3 in amino acids: CAMGGVYGQVYEQYF. The CDR3 DNA follows: TGTGCCATGGGGGGGGTATACGGACAGGTCTACGAGCAGTACTTC.

The rearrangement links TRBV28 to TRBJ1-1; 9 bases are shared with TRBD1. From germline, CDR1 is MDHEN and CDR2 SYDVKM. CDR3 length equals 13 residues. Trimming cost V 3 bases and J 10 bases; bases outside gene matches: 6. The CDR3 region has the DNA TGTGCCAGCAGTTTGAATGGACAGGGGCTAGCTTTCTTT. Encoded protein: CASSLNGQGLAFF.

This clonotype was observed a few times. The chain is built from TRBV12-5 and TRBJ2-5; D gene uncertain. CDR3 size: 12 residues. V shed 6 bases and J shed 4 bases, with 9 bases lying between them. CDR1 and CDR2 (germline): LGHNT, FRNRAP. The chain's CDR3 is CASGPTGETQYF. The CDR3 DNA reads as TGTGCTAGTGGACCCACCGGAGAGACCCAGTACTTC.

The V call is TRBV12-3 or TRBV12-4, the J call TRBJ2-3; D is undetermined. This CDR3 has 13 amino acids. V was cut by 8 bases and J by 9 bases, with 18 bases left in between. CDR3 region: CASRSLSDATQYF. CDR3 sequence (DNA): TGTGCCAGCCGCTCTTTAAGCGATGCGACGCAGTATTTT.

The gene calls are TRBV2 and TRBJ2-2, with 7 positions matching TRBD2. The trim removed 1 base at V and 0 bases at J, leaving 5 bases unmatched. From germline, CDR1 is SNHLY and CDR2 FYNNEI. This CDR3 spans 17 amino acids. Written as DNA, the CDR3 is TGTGCCAGCAGTGAAGAGACTGCGGGGGCGAACACCGGGGAGCTGTTTTTT. Translation: CASSEETAGANTGELFF. The full variable domain, completed using reference TRBV2 and TRBJ2-2, is EPEVTQTPSHQVTQMGQEVILRCVPISNHLYFYWYRQILGQKVEFLVSFYNNEISEKSEIFDDQFSVERPDGSNFTLKIRSTKLEDSAMYFCASSEETAGANTGELFFGEGSRLTVL.